This passage covers 2 T cell receptor beta chains from one sample sequenced in a study of PD-1 blockade in classical Hodgkin lymphoma. Time point described: newly diagnosed, previously untreated cHL patient sample. Magnetic negative selection isolated CD8+ T cells from thawed PBMCs. Repertoires were generated with immunoSEQ multiplex PCR, while TCRdb's copy carries only in-frame clones and drops some. The sample records 23,000 or so clones, approximately 87% being singletons. The sequencing input was CD8+ T cells from blood. These receptor sequences come from a human donor with classical Hodgkin lymphoma.

V and J are TRBV28 and TRBJ1-4; the D gene is possibly TRBD1 (6 bases). V lost 6 bases and J 5 bases, leaving 7 bases between the germline ends. The CDR3 is 12 residues long. In germline, CDR1 is MDHEN, CDR2 SYDVKM. CDR3 bases: TGTGCCAGCAGGCAGGGGAATGAAAAACTGTTTTTT. This encodes CASRQGNEKLFF.

This chain joins TRBV2 and TRBJ1-1; 9 nucleotides align to TRBD1. Losses at the gene ends were 7 bases for V and 1 base for J; bases not matched to a gene: 10. This CDR3 region has 16 residues. Per the germline V gene, CDR1 is SNHLY and CDR2 is FYNNEI. The CDR3 loop is CASTLDRGSGNTEAFF. In DNA, the CDR3 is TGTGCCAGCACCTTGGACAGGGGAAGTGGGAACACTGAAGCTTTCTTT.